Presented here are 21 T cell receptor beta chains from one specimen sequenced in a study of T cells in Graves' hyperthyroidism and ophthalmopathy. Researchers amplified the TCR beta CDR3 regions from RNA transcripts. HTBI primers were the set used in a first-round RT-PCR of the TCR CDR3. TCRdb ran MiXCR on the multiplex PCR reads and lists one entry per CDR3 protein. The sample consists of more than 350,000 distinct CDR3 sequences, around 15% of them appearing once. The sequencing sample was made of blood. Receptor source: a woman aged 60-75 years with Graves' ophthalmopathy.

In regard to this clonotype: This may be a read error, as it is one base from a much larger clone. V usage is TRBV19 and J usage is TRBJ2-1; tentative D call: TRBD2 (6 bases). This CDR3 comprises 14 residues. V lost 3 bases and J lost 10, with 16 bases in between. The germline gives CDR1 LNHDA, CDR2 SQIVND (reference sequence). CDR3 DNA sequence: TGTGCCAGTAGTATGGTGTTGACCAGCGGGGAGCAGTTCTTC. Its protein product is CASSMVLTSGEQFF.

This clonotype was detected a few times. The chain links TRBV9 to TRBJ2-3; 10 bases are a match to TRBD2. This CDR3 has 16 residues. Germline trimming cut 3 bases from V and 2 bases from J; bases unmatched to any gene: 6. Germline V gives CDR1 SGDLS, CDR2 YYNGEE. CDR3 protein: CASSARTSGFTDTQYF. For the CDR3, the DNA is TGTGCCAGCAGCGCCCGGACTAGCGGCTTCACAGATACGCAGTATTTT. Looking up the rest from reference TRBV9 and TRBJ2-3 gives the full variable domain: DSGVTQTPKHLITATGQRVTLRCSPRSGDLSVYWYQQSLDQGLQFLIQYYNGEERAKGNILERFSAQQFPDLHSELNLSSLELGDSALYFCASSARTSGFTDTQYFGPGTRLTVL.

At least ten counts were recorded for this clonotype. The chain couples TRBV28 to TRBJ2-7; perhaps TRBD1 as D (6 bases). From germline, CDR1 is MDHEN and CDR2 SYDVKM. Trimming shortened V by 7 bases and J by 5 bases, and 12 bases separated the two germline ends. The CDR3 is 12 residues long. The CDR3 spells CASTGHRNEQYF. As DNA, the CDR3 is TGTGCCAGCACGGGACATCGAAACGAGCAGTACTTC. Full variable domain (outside the CDR3, taken from reference TRBV28 and TRBJ2-7): DVKVTQSSRYLVKRTGEKVFLECVQDMDHENMFWYRQDPGLGLRLIYFSYDVKMKEKGDIPEGYSVSREKKERFSLILESASTNQTSMYLCASTGHRNEQYFGPGTRLTVT.

This clonotype was counted at least ten times. The rearrangement uses TRBV20-1 and TRBJ2-3; 7 bases are shared with TRBD2. V lost 3 bases and J lost 4; bases outside the gene matches: 7. CDR1 is DFQATT, CDR2 SNEGSKA, per germline (reference sequence). The CDR3 consists of 14 residues. The CDR3 loop reads CSASPGGSADTQYF. CDR3 sequence (DNA): TGCAGTGCTAGCCCCGGCGGGAGCGCAGATACGCAGTATTTT.

The V and J genes are TRBV28 and TRBJ1-5, with D unresolved. The CDR3 is made up of 14 amino acids. Germline V CDR1 and CDR2: MDHEN, SYDVKM. The ends were cut back, 3 bases at V and 11 bases at J, with 17 bases in the middle. The CDR3 DNA is TGTGCCAGCAGTTTTCTTGTCCGAGAGTGGGCCCAGCATTTT. It translates to CASSFLVREWAQHF.

The chain links TRBV20-1 to TRBJ2-1, with 9 positions matching TRBD1. The junction had 9 bases not matched to a gene; V was cut back by 6 bases and J by 6 bases. The CDR3 is 14 residues long. Germline CDR1 is DFQATT and CDR2 is SNEGSKA (reference sequence). The CDR3 DNA reads as TGCAGTGCGGGGGACAGGGCCCTCTCCAATGAGCAGTTCTTC. Its protein product is CSAGDRALSNEQFF.

This clonotype was detected ten times or more. The chain has TRBV27 and TRBJ2-3; D may correspond to TRBD1 or TRBD2 (5 bases each). The germline CDR1 and CDR2 sequences are MNHEY and SMNVEV (reference sequence). V was clipped by 5 bases and J by 7 bases, with 13 bases between them. The CDR3 is 13 residues long. CDR3 protein: CASSPGAQNTQYF. For the CDR3, the DNA is TGTGCCAGCAGTCCCGGGGCCCAAAATACGCAGTATTTT.

This clonotype was detected ten times or more. J is TRBJ2-1 and V is TRBV20-1; TRBD1 agrees at 7 bases. V lost 6 bases and J lost 5; bases outside the gene matches: 13. The CDR3 consists of 15 residues. The germline gives CDR1 DFQATT, CDR2 SNEGSKA (reference sequence). The CDR3 loop reads CSADRVLSDDNEQFF. CDR3 DNA: TGCAGTGCAGACAGGGTCCTTAGTGATGACAATGAGCAGTTCTTC.

This clonotype was detected a few times. V is TRBV5-1 and J is TRBJ2-3; 11 nucleotides align to TRBD2. The CDR3 consists of 16 residues. Germline V gives CDR1 SGHRS, CDR2 YFSETQ. Trimming removed 4 bases from V and 4 bases from J; junction bases left unmatched: 8. The CDR3 spells CASSRKLAGVSDTQYF. As DNA, the CDR3 is TGCGCCAGCAGCCGCAAACTAGCGGGAGTATCAGATACGCAGTATTTT.

This clonotype was seen a few times. The rearrangement joins TRBV5-1 to TRBJ1-6; a weak D match, TRBD1 (5 bases). V lost 4 bases to trimming and J lost 3 bases, with 14 bases between them. From germline, CDR1 is SGHRS and CDR2 YFSETQ. The CDR3 runs 16 residues. CDR3 in amino acids: CASSPGHGDYNSPLHF. In nucleotides, the CDR3 is TGCGCCAGCAGCCCCGGACACGGGGACTATAATTCACCCCTCCACTTT.

This clonotype was counted only a few times. The rearrangement uses TRBV27 and TRBJ1-5; D unresolved. The CDR3 has 15 residues. The germline gives CDR1 MNHEY, CDR2 SMNVEV (reference sequence). Trimming removed 0 bases from V and 7 bases from J, with 13 bases in between. The CDR3 DNA reads TGTGCCAGCAGTTTATCCGGATCGGAAGGGCAGCCCCAGCATTTT. Translation: CASSLSGSEGQPQHF.

The gene calls are TRBV7-3 and TRBJ2-5; D not certain. V was cut by 5 bases and J by 5 bases, with 12 bases left in between. The CDR3 is 13 amino acids. Germline CDR1 SGHTA, CDR2 FQGTGA. For the CDR3, the DNA is TGTGCCAGCAGCCGATCCATTTCGGAGACCCAGTACTTC. This sequence encodes CASSRSISETQYF.

This clonotype was observed a handful of times. The chain carries TRBV5-1 and TRBJ2-5; D is unclear. CDR1 and CDR2 from the germline V gene are SGHRS and YFSETQ. V was clipped by 4 bases and J by 3 bases, with 10 bases between them. This CDR3 comprises 13 residues. The CDR3 reads CASSEKDEETQYF. The CDR3 coding sequence is TGCGCCAGCAGCGAGAAGGATGAAGAGACCCAGTACTTC.

This chain connects TRBV5-1 to TRBJ2-2; TRBD1 agrees at 8 bases. This CDR3 has 16 amino acids. J gave up 1 base and V 0 bases, and 2 bases lay outside the gene matches. Germline V gives CDR1 SGHRS, CDR2 YFSETQ. CDR3 residues: CASSLGDRQNTGELFF. For the CDR3, the DNA is TGCGCCAGCAGCTTGGGGGACAGGCAGAACACCGGGGAGCTGTTTTTT.

This clonotype has ten or more counts. The chain is built from TRBV30 and TRBJ2-7; D is unclear. This CDR3 region has 11 residues. Trimming cost V 4 bases and J 3 bases, with 7 bases left between them. Germline V gives CDR1 GTSNPN, CDR2 SVGIG (reference sequence). CDR3 in amino acids: CAWMGGYEQYF. The CDR3 coding sequence is TGTGCCTGGATGGGCGGCTACGAGCAGTACTTC.

This clonotype was found a few times. The CDR3 sequence is CASSLTSGRIDEQFF. CDR3 in DNA: TGTGCCAGCAGTCTGACTAGCGGGAGGATTGATGAGCAGTTCTTC. The V call is TRBV6-2 or TRBV6-3, the J call TRBJ2-1, with 13 positions matching TRBD2. J lost 8 bases, V lost 5 bases, and 6 bases had no gene match. The CDR3 has 15 amino acids. Germline-derived CDR1 and CDR2 are MNHEY and SVGEGT.

The chain carries TRBV11-2 and TRBJ2-5; D unclear. This CDR3 spans 14 amino acids. Germline lookup yields CDR1 SGHAT and CDR2 FQNNGV. Trimming removed 5 bases at V and 1 base at J, with 11 bases between. In DNA, the CDR3 is TGTGCCAGCAGCCCTCAGTGGAGCCAAGAGACCCAGTACTTC. Translating gives CASSPQWSQETQYF.

V gene TRBV10-1 combines with J gene TRBJ2-1, with 8 bases fitting TRBD2. This CDR3 is 15 amino acids long. The germline V gene has CDR1 WNHNN and CDR2 SYGVQD (reference sequence). Trimming cost V 3 bases and J 8 bases; bases outside gene matches: 9. The CDR3 DNA is TGCGCCAGCAGTGAAGGAGCGGGAGCCGCCGATGAGCAGTTCTTC. Protein sequence: CASSEGAGAADEQFF.

This chain connects TRBV6-1 to TRBJ1-5; D is possibly TRBD1 (5 bases). V lost 4 bases, J lost 7 bases, and 11 bases lay in between. CDR3 size: 13 residues. The germline V gene has CDR1 MNHNS and CDR2 SASEGT. Here the CDR3 reads CASSVTGLQPQHF. The CDR3 DNA is TGTGCCAGCAGTGTTACAGGTTTACAGCCCCAGCATTTT.

The sample holds many counts of this clonotype. The genes are TRBV7-2 and TRBJ2-7, with TRBD2 matching over 14 bases. The CDR3 length is 15 residues. V lost 4 bases, J lost 5 bases, and 4 bases stayed unmatched. Germline assignment: CDR1 SGHTA and CDR2 FQGNSA. The CDR3 is CASSSGLAGVDEQYF. CDR3 coding DNA: TGTGCCAGCAGCTCGGGACTAGCGGGAGTGGACGAGCAGTACTTC.

The chain combines TRBV4-1 with TRBJ2-7; D not resolved. The length of the CDR3 is 15 residues. The V end was cut by 0 bases, the J end by 1 base, with 10 bases between. CDR1 is MGHRA and CDR2 is YSYEKL in the germline V gene. The CDR3 nucleotides read TGCGCCAGCAGCCAAGATGAGGCCGTATCCTACGAGCAGTACTTC. Translating it yields CASSQDEAVSYEQYF.